The entry below gives a single T cell receptor (beta chain) sequence along with its context. Its cognate antigen is unknown. This sample stems from a study of shared clonotypes between healthy human individuals. Findings of the study overall: Represented genetic and exposure-history diversity was restricted by having few donors.

The CDR3 length is 15 residues. Germline V gene data show CDR1 as MNHNS and CDR2 as SASEGT. The V end was cut by 2 bases, the J end by 4 bases, with 9 bases between. Naive CD8 cells, CD45RO-negative and positively selected for CCR7, excluded terminally differentiated effector memory CD45RA+ cells. Per the authors' pipeline: Junction-only sequences without quality scores were provided by ImmunoSEQ, so filtering was different. The method was immunoSEQ multiplex PCR; TCRdb's version includes in-frame clones alone and lacks a portion of them. The V and J calls and clone size were taken over from that table, and D and trimming were inferred from the DNA. The profile covers approximately 2,200,000 clones, with about 93% appearing a single time and roughly 1.8% taken by the ten largest.

The TCR comes from a young man in good health. Some clones in this sample may be carry-over from other donors' samples. This chain joins TRBV6-1 and TRBJ2-6, with D possibly being TRBD2 (5 bases). Sequencing input: naive CD8+ T cells from PBMCs. The DNA for the CDR3 is TGTGCCAGCAGTGAACTCGGGGAGGGGGCCAACGTCCTGACTTTC. This codes for CASSELGEGANVLTF.